In its sample, the clone carrying this TCR beta chain was seen many times. As yet, its antigen is unknown. The data stem from a study of T cells in Graves' hyperthyroidism and ophthalmopathy. TCR beta CDR3 regions were amplified from RNA. The HTBI primer set served for first-round RT-PCR of the TCR CDR3. TCRdb recomputed calls from the multiplex PCR reads with MiXCR, one row per CDR3 protein. The sample yields fewer than 400,000 distinct CDR3 sequences, around 17% seen once. This CDR3 is 15 amino acids long. The germline V gene has CDR1 MDHEN and CDR2 SYDVKM. Trimming took 3 bases from V and 4 from J, leaving 14 bases between them. Researchers defined stable Graves' hyperthyroidism as no ophthalmopathy progression within 18 months. Points from the study as a whole: Blood samples included most of the expanded thyroid clonotypes exceeding 0.001.

Sequencing was performed on blood. This chain joins TRBV28 and TRBJ2-3, with D tentatively TRBD2 (6 bases). This sequence originates from a man younger than 45 with Graves' hyperthyroidism. The CDR3 region is CASSLPTRGPDTQYF. The DNA for the CDR3 is TGTGCCAGCAGTTTGCCGACGCGGGGCCCAGATACGCAGTATTTT.